This TCR beta chain comes out of a study of early stage breast cancer tumors. Turning to the study itself: Most invasive tumors, twelve of 16, were ER+/PR+/HER2-. General observations from the study: Most shared enriched TCRB sequences were commonly generated ones. Functional markers like CD4, CD8 and FOXP3 were missed in bulk sequencing.

V was shortened by 4 bases and J by 6 bases, with 13 bases between the two germline ends. Germline values: CDR1 LNHDA, CDR2 SQIVND (reference sequence). CDR3 length: 14 residues. This clone has a single count. As yet, its antigen is unknown. TCRdb keeps only in-frame clones here, not all; method: immunoSEQ multiplex PCR. The sample lists 45,000 to 60,000 clones, around nine tenths seen once, with 4% to 5.5% in the top ten. The TCR comes from a person between 65 and 80 years old with breast cancer. The sequenced sample was blood. The chain joins TRBV19 to TRBJ1-5, with D perhaps matching TRBD1 (5 bases). The CDR3 DNA follows: TGTGCCAGTAGTACGCAAGTTCAGGGTCAGCCCCAGCATTTT. This encodes CASSTQVQGQPQHF.